This T cell receptor (beta chain) was sequenced during a study of control samples from healthy donors and cancer patients. The method was immunoSEQ multiplex PCR; TCRdb's version includes in-frame clones alone and lacks a portion of them. The sample lists more than 25,000 clones; approximately 94% were seen once. Sequenced sample: blood. The TCR comes from a man aged 60 to 69 in good health.

The CDR3 DNA is TGCGCCAGCAGCTTGGGGACAGGGATTATGAACACTGAAGCTTTCTTT. Translating it yields CASSLGTGIMNTEAFF. The V gene is TRBV5-1, the J gene TRBJ1-1; TRBD1 agrees at 8 bases. The CDR3 totals 16 residues. The germline V gene has CDR1 SGHRS and CDR2 YFSETQ. Trimming removed 0 bases from V and 0 bases from J; junction bases left unmatched: 4.